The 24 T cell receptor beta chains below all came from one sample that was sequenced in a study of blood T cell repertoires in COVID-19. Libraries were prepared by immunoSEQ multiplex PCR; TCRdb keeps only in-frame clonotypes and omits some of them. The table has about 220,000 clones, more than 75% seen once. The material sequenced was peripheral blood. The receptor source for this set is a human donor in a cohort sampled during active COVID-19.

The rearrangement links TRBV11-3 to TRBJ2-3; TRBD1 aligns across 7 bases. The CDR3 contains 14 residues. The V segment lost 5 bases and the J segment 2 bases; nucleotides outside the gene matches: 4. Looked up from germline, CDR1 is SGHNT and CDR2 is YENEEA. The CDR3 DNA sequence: TGTGCCAGCAGCCCTGGACAGGCCACAGATACGCAGTATTTT. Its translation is CASSPGQATDTQYF.

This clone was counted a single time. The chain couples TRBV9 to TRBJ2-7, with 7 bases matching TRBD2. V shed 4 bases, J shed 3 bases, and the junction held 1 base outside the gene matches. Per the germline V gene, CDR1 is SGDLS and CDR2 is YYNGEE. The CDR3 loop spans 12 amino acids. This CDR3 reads CASSRTSYEQYF. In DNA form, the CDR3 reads TGTGCCAGCAGCCGGACTAGCTACGAGCAGTACTTC.

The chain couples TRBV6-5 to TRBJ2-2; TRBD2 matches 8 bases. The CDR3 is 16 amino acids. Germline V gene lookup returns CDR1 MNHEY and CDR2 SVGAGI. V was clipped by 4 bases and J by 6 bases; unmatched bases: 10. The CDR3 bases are TGTGCCAGCAGTTTCCCACCGGGGGGGGAGGCCGGGGAGCTGTTTTTT. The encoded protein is CASSFPPGGEAGELFF.

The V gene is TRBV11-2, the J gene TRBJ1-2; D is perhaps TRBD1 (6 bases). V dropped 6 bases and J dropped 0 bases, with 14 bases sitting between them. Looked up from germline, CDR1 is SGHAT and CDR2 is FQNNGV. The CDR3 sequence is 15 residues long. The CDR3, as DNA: TGTGCCAGCAGTTCCCGACAGGCAACTAACTATGGCTACACCTTC. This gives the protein CASSSRQATNYGYTF.

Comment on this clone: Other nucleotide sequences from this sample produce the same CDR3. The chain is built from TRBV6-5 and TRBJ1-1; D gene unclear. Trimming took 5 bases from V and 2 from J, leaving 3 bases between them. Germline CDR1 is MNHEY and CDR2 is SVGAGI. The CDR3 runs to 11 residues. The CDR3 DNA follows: TGTGCCAGCAGTCCTAACACTGAAGCTTTCTTT. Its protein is CASSPNTEAFF.

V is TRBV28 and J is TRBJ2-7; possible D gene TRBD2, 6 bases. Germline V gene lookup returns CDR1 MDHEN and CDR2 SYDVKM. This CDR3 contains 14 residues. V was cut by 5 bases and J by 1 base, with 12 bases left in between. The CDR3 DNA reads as TGTGCCAGCAGTAACGGTGGGGGGTCCTACGAGCAGTACTTC. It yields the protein CASSNGGGSYEQYF. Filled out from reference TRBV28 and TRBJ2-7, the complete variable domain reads DVKVTQSSRYLVKRTGEKVFLECVQDMDHENMFWYRQDPGLGLRLIYFSYDVKMKEKGDIPEGYSVSREKKERFSLILESASTNQTSMYLCASSNGGGSYEQYFGPGTRLTVT.

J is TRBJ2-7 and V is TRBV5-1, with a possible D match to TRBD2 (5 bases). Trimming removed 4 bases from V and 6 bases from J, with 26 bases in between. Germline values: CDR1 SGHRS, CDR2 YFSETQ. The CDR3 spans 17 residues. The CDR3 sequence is CASSAGAASARIGEQYF. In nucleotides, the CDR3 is TGCGCCAGCAGCGCGGGCGCAGCGAGTGCTCGAATCGGCGAGCAGTACTTC.

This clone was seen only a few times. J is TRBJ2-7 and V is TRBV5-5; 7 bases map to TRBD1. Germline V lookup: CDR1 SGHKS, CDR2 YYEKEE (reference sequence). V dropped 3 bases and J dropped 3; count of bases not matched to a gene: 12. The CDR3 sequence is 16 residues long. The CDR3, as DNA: TGTGCCAGCAGCTCGGGCGTCACAGGGGACCACTACGAGCAGTACTTC. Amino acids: CASSSGVTGDHYEQYF.

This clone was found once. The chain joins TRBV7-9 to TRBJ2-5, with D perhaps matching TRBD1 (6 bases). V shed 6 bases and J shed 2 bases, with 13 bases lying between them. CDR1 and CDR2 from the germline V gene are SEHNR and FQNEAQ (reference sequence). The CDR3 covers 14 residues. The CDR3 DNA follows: TGTGCCAGCAGTTCCGGGACAAGTCAAGAGACCCAGTACTTC. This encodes CASSSGTSQETQYF.

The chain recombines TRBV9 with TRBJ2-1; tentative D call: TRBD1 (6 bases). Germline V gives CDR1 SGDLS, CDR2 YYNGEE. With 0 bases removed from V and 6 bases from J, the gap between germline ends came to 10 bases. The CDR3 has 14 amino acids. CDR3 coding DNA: TGTGCCAGCAGCGTAGTTCTGGGGGCCAATGAGCAGTTCTTC. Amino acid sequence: CASSVVLGANEQFF. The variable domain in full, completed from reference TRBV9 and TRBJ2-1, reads DSGVTQTPKHLITATGQRVTLRCSPRSGDLSVYWYQQSLDQGLQFLIQYYNGEERAKGNILERFSAQQFPDLHSELNLSSLELGDSALYFCASSVVLGANEQFFGPGTRLTVL.

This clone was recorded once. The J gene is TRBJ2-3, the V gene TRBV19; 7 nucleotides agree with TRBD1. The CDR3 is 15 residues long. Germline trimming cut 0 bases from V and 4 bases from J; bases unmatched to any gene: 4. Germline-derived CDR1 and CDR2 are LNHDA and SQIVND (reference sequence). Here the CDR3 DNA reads TGTGCCAGTAGTATAGACGAGACAGGGCCAGATACGCAGTATTTT. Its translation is CASSIDETGPDTQYF. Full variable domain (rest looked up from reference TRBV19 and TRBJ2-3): DGGITQSPKYLFRKEGQNVTLSCEQNLNHDAMYWYRQDPGQGLRLIYYSQIVNDFQKGDIAEGYSVSREKKESFPLTVTSAQKNPTAFYLCASSIDETGPDTQYFGPGTRLTVL.

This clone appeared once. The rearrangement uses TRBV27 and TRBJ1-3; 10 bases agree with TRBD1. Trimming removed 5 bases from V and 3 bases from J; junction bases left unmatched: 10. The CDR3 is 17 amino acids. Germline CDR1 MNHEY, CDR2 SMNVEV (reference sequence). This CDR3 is CASSAIDRGRIGNTIYF. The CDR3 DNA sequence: TGTGCCAGCAGTGCCATCGACAGGGGGCGCATTGGAAACACCATATATTTT.

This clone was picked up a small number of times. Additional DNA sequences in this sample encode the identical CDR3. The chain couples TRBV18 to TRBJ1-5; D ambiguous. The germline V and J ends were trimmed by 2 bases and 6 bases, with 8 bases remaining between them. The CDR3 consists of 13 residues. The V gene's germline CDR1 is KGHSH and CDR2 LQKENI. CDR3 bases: TGTGCCAGCTCACCAGGCGGGAGTCAGCCCCAGCATTTT. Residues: CASSPGGSQPQHF.

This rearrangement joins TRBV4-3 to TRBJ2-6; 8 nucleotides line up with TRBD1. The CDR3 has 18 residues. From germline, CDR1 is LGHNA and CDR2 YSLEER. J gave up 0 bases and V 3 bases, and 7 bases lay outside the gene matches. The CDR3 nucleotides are TGCGCCAGCAGCCATCCGGGACAGGTGGGCTCTGGGGCCAACGTCCTGACTTTC. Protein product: CASSHPGQVGSGANVLTF.

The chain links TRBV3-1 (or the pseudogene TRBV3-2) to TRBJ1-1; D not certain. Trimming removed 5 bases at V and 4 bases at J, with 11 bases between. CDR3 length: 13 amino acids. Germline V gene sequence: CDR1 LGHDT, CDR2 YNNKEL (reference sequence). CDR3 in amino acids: CASSAIRGTEAFF. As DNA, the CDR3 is TGTGCCAGCAGCGCGATAAGAGGCACTGAAGCTTTCTTT.

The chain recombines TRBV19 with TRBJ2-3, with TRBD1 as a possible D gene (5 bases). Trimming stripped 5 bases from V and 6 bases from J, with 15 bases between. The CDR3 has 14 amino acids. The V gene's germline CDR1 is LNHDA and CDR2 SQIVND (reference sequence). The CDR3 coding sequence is TGTGCCAGTAGTTTAAGCTCAGGGTTGGATACGCAGTATTTT. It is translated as CASSLSSGLDTQYF. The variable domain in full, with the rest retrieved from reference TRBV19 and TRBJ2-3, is DGGITQSPKYLFRKEGQNVTLSCEQNLNHDAMYWYRQDPGQGLRLIYYSQIVNDFQKGDIAEGYSVSREKKESFPLTVTSAQKNPTAFYLCASSLSSGLDTQYFGPGTRLTVL.

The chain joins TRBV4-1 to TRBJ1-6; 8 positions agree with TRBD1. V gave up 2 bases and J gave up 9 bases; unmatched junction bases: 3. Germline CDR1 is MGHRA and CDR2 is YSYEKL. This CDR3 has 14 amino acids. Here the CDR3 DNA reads TGCGCCAGCAGCCAACGACAGGGGAGTTCACCCCTCCACTTT. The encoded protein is CASSQRQGSSPLHF.

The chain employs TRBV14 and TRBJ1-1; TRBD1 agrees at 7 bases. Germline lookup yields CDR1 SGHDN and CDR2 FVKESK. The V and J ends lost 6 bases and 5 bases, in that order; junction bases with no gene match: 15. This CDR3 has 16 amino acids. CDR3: CASRTGRIVPWTEAFF. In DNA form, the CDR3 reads TGTGCCAGCAGGACAGGGAGGATAGTCCCATGGACTGAAGCTTTCTTT.

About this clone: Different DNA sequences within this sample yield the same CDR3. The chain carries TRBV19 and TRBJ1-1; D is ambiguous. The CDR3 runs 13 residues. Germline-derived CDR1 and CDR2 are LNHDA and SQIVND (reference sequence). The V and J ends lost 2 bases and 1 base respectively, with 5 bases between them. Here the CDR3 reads CASSIQENTEAFF. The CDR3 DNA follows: TGTGCCAGTAGTATACAGGAGAACACTGAAGCTTTCTTT.

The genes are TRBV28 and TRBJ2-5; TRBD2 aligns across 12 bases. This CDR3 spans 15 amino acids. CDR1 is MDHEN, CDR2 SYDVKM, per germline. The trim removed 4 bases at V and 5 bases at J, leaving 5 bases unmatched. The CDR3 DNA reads TGTGCCAGCAGTTCCCCCCTAGCGGGGGGGGAGACCCAGTACTTC. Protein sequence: CASSSPLAGGETQYF.

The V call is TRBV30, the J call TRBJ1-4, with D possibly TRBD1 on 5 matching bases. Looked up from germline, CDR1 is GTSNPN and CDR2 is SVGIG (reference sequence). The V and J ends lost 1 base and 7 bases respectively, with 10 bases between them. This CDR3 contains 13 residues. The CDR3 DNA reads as TGTGCCTGGAGTGACAGGTTGGGTGAAAAACTGTTTTTT. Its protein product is CAWSDRLGEKLFF. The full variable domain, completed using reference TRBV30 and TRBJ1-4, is SQTIHQWPATLVQPVGSPLSLECTVEGTSNPNLYWYRQAAGRGLQLLFYSVGIGQISSEVPQNLSASRPQDRQFILSSKKLLLSDSGFYLCAWSDRLGEKLFFGSGTQLSVL.

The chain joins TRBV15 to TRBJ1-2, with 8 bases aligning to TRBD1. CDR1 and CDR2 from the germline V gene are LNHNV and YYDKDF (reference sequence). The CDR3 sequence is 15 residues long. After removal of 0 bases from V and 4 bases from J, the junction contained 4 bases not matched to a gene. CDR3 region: CATSRDQGASYGYTF. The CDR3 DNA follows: TGTGCCACCAGCAGAGATCAGGGGGCTTCCTATGGCTACACCTTC. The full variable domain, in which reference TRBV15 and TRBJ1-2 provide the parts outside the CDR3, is DAMVIQNPRYQVTQFGKPVTLSCSQTLNHNVMYWYQQKSSQAPKLLFHYYDKDFNNEADTPDNFQSRRPNTSFCFLDIRSPGLGDTAMYLCATSRDQGASYGYTFGSGTRLTVV.

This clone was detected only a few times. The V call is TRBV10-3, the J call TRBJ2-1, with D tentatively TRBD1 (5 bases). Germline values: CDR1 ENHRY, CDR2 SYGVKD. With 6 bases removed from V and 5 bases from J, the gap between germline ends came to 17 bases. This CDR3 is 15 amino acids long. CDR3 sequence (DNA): TGTGCCATCAGGTCCCCGGACATATCCGACAATGAGCAGTTCTTC. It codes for CAIRSPDISDNEQFF.

CDR3 in amino acids: CASSIHRRGSDEQYF. CDR3 coding DNA: TGTGCCAGTAGTATCCACCGCAGGGGCAGCGACGAGCAGTACTTC. The rearrangement joins TRBV19 to TRBJ2-7; tentative D call: TRBD1 (6 bases). Trimming pared 3 bases from V and 5 bases from J, leaving 17 bases between. The CDR3 sequence is 15 residues long. Germline-derived CDR1 and CDR2 are LNHDA and SQIVND (reference sequence).